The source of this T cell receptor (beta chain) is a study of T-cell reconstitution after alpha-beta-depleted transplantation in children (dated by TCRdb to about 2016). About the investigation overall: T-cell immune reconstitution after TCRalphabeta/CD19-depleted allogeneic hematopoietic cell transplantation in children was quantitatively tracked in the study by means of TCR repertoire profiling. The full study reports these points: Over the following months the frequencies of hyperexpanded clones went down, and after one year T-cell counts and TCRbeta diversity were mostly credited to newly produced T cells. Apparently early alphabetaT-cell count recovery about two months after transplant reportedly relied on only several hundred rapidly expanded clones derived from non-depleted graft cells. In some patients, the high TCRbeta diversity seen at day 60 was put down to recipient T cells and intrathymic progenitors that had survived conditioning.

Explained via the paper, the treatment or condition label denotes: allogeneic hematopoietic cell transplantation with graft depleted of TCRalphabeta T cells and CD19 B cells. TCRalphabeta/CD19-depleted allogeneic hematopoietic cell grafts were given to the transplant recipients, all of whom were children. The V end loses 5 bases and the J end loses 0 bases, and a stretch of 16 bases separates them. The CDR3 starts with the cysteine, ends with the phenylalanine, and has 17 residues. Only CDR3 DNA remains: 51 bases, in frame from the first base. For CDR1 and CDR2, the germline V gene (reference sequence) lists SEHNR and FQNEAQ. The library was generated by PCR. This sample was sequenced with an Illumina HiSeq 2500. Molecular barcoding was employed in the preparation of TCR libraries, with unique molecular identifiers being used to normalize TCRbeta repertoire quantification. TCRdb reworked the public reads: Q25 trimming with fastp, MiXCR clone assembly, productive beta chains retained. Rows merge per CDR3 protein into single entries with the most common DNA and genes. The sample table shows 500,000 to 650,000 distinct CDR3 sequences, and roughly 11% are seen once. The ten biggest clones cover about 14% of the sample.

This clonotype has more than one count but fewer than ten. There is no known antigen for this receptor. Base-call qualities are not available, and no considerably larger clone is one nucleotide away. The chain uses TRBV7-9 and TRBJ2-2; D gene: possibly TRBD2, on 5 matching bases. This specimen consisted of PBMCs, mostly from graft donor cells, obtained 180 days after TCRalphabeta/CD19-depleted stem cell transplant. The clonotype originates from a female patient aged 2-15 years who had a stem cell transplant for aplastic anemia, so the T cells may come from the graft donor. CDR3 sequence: CASSERKQWSNTGELFF. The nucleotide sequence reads TGTGCCAGCAGCGAGCGGAAACAGTGGTCGAACACCGGGGAGCTGTTTTTT.